This TCR beta chain is from a study of cytomegalovirus exposure and HLA in healthy donors. Study-wide results and caveats: Per a prior analysis, the majority of TCR beta V segments were productive roughly 90% or roughly 30% of the time. A later analysis showed TCR association rates differing by HLA locus, peaking at DRB1 and lowest at HLA-C. A likely sequencing artifact accounted for one observed cluster of highly shared sequence variants.

CDR1 is SGHRS, CDR2 YFSETQ, per germline. V lost 7 bases, J lost 5 bases, and 16 bases lay in between. This CDR3 spans 14 amino acids. On this clone: Its target is not known.

60 Vbeta and 13 Jbeta primers were used in PCR. Authors' data handling: In a later analysis, approximately 80 million unique TCR beta chains included roughly 11 million shared by two or more donors. TCRdb's table, derived via immunoSEQ multiplex PCR, lists solely in-frame clones and lacks some. That table gives V, J and clone size, and the DNA gave D and trimming. Here the sample spans 100,000 to 120,000 clones, 65% to 85% being singletons. The TCR sequence derives from a man aged 30-40 years in good health and CMV-seropositive. The V call is TRBV5-1, the J call TRBJ2-1, with D possibly matching TRBD1 (5 bases). The sequenced material came from PBMCs. CDR3 amino acids: CASALLGPNNEQFF. The CDR3, as DNA: TGCGCCAGCGCCCTCCTGGGGCCGAACAATGAGCAGTTCTTC.